Listed below are T cell receptor beta chains from one sample, sequenced in a study of shared clonotypes between healthy human individuals. TCRdb's copy holds only in-frame clones and misses some; the assay was immunoSEQ multiplex PCR. The sample lists about 2.2 million clones, just over 90% seen once, with roughly 1.7% in the top ten. Sequenced: naive CD8+ T cells from PBMCs. The receptors come from a man between 18 and 35 years old in good health. Some clones in this sample may be carry-over from other donors' samples. CDR3s include the opening cysteine and the closing phenylalanine or tryptophan. A D gene is named only where the DNA matches it firmly. The size field is filled for only some rows; it gives once, few, many or a size class.

v_call,d_call,clone_size,j_call,cdr3_aa,cdr3_nt
TRBV5-4,NA,NA,TRBJ2-4,CASSSDSSLNIQYF,TGTGCCAGCAGCTCGGACAGCTCTCTGAACATTCAGTACTTC
TRBV9,TRBD2,NA,TRBJ2-3,CASSGSGSADTQYF,TGTGCCAGCAGCGGAAGCGGGAGTGCAGATACGCAGTATTTT
TRBV29-1,NA,few,TRBJ1-1,CSVGGQGYTEAFF,TGCAGCGTGGGAGGTCAGGGGTACACTGAAGCTTTCTTT
TRBV19,TRBD1,NA,TRBJ1-1,CASSGGTEAFF,TGTGCCAGTTCAGGGGGGACTGAAGCTTTCTTT
TRBV10-3,NA,NA,TRBJ1-1,CAISERSSRNTEAFF,TGTGCCATCAGTGAGAGGAGCTCCCGAAACACTGAAGCTTTCTTT
TRBV5-8,NA,NA,TRBJ2-1,CASSFGAFPYNEQFF,TGTGCCAGCAGCTTCGGGGCTTTCCCTTACAATGAGCAGTTCTTC
TRBV7-3,NA,NA,TRBJ2-1,CASSLPRGGEQFF,TGTGCCAGCAGCTTACCCCGGGGAGGAGAGCAGTTCTTC
TRBV6-5,NA,few,TRBJ1-2,CASSYLPTGEGYTF,TGTGCCAGCAGTTACCTTCCTACAGGTGAAGGCTACACCTTC
TRBV7-2,TRBD1,NA,TRBJ1-2,CASSLGSGRGPGYTF,TGTGCCAGCAGCTTAGGATCTGGCAGGGGGCCTGGCTACACCTTC
TRBV27,NA,NA,TRBJ1-5,CASSSSYNQPQHF,TGTGCCAGCAGTTCAAGCTACAATCAGCCCCAGCATTTT
TRBV10-3,TRBD2,NA,TRBJ2-7,CAISESRSSGYEQYF,TGTGCCATCAGTGAAAGTAGGTCTAGCGGGTACGAGCAGTACTTC
TRBV7-8,TRBD2,NA,TRBJ2-7,CASSPWSSGSVYEQYF,TGTGCCAGCAGCCCCTGGTCCAGCGGGAGCGTGTACGAGCAGTACTTC
TRBV7-9,TRBD2,NA,TRBJ2-7,CASSLSAGGGEQYF,TGTGCCAGCAGCCTCTCAGCGGGAGGAGGCGAGCAGTACTTC
TRBV2,NA,NA,TRBJ2-7,CASYSTEQYF,TGTGCCAGCTATAGTACCGAGCAGTACTTC
TRBV7-3,NA,NA,TRBJ2-1,CASSLTGELGSNEQFF,TGTGCCAGCAGCTTAACGGGAGAACTCGGTTCCAATGAGCAGTTCTTC
TRBV27,TRBD1,NA,TRBJ2-3,CASSFTTGTGGEDTQYF,TGTGCCAGCAGTTTCACCACTGGGACAGGGGGCGAGGATACGCAGTATTTT
TRBV4-3,NA,NA,TRBJ2-1,CASSQVWSSYNEQFF,TGCGCCAGCAGCCAAGTTTGGAGCTCCTACAATGAGCAGTTCTTC
TRBV6-6,NA,NA,TRBJ2-7,CASSYDGRREQYF,TGTGCCAGCAGTTACGACGGACGGCGTGAGCAGTACTTC
TRBV28,NA,NA,TRBJ2-2,CASSWAVGRDFTGELFF,TGTGCCAGCAGTTGGGCCGTCGGGCGGGATTTCACCGGGGAGCTGTTTTTT
TRBV11-3,NA,NA,TRBJ1-1,CASSFSMYTEAFF,TGTGCCAGCAGCTTTTCAATGTACACTGAAGCTTTCTTT
TRBV27,NA,NA,TRBJ2-1,CASRANSGFSNNEQFF,TGTGCCAGCAGAGCAAACTCGGGATTCTCTAACAATGAGCAGTTCTTC
TRBV7-9,TRBD2,NA,TRBJ2-5,CASYRPGTTQETQYF,TGTGCCAGCTACCGACCCGGGACTACCCAAGAGACCCAGTACTTC
TRBV7-9,NA,NA,TRBJ2-1,CASSLEASSYNEQFF,TGTGCCAGCAGCTTAGAAGCGAGCTCCTACAATGAGCAGTTCTTC
TRBV19,TRBD2,NA,TRBJ2-3,CASSPGLAGSTDTQYF,TGTGCCAGTAGTCCGGGACTAGCGGGAAGCACAGATACGCAGTATTTT
TRBV10-1,TRBD2,NA,TRBJ2-7,CAGGWGGVQYF,TGCGCCGGCGGCTGGGGGGGGGTGCAGTACTTC
TRBV28,TRBD1,NA,TRBJ1-5,CASSWGQSNQPQHF,TGTGCCAGCAGTTGGGGACAGTCAAATCAGCCCCAGCATTTT
TRBV6-5,TRBD1,NA,TRBJ1-4,CASRSGGRTNEKLFF,TGTGCCAGCAGGTCAGGGGGTAGGACTAATGAAAAACTGTTTTTT
TRBV9,TRBD2,NA,TRBJ2-3,CASSGRREGWGTDTQYF,TGTGCCAGCAGCGGAAGGAGGGAGGGCTGGGGCACAGATACGCAGTATTTT
TRBV12-5,TRBD1,NA,TRBJ2-5,CASGLVQGAHQETQYF,TGTGCTAGTGGTTTGGTACAGGGGGCCCACCAAGAGACCCAGTACTTC
TRBV6-1,TRBD1,NA,TRBJ2-7,CASSEAGQGYEQYF,TGTGCCAGCAGTGAAGCGGGACAGGGATACGAGCAGTACTTC
TRBV5-5,NA,NA,TRBJ2-5,CASSFAGWETQYF,TGTGCCAGCAGCTTCGCAGGGTGGGAGACCCAGTACTTC
TRBV15,TRBD1,NA,TRBJ2-1,CATRKPGQGPPFNEQFF,TGTGCCACCAGGAAGCCAGGACAGGGGCCGCCGTTCAATGAGCAGTTCTTC
TRBV2,NA,NA,TRBJ1-5,CASIHDPNQPQHF,TGTGCCAGCATTCATGACCCCAATCAGCCCCAGCATTTT
TRBV10-3,TRBD2,once,TRBJ2-7,CAISESGLAGQYEQYF,TGTGCCATCAGTGAGTCCGGACTAGCGGGACAGTACGAGCAGTACTTC
TRBV4-1,TRBD2,NA,TRBJ2-1,CASSQASGAYNEQFF,TGCGCCAGCAGCCAAGCGAGCGGGGCCTACAATGAGCAGTTCTTC
TRBV28,NA,once,TRBJ1-3,CASSFTSSGNTIYF,TGTGCCAGCAGTTTTACAAGCTCTGGAAACACCATATATTTT
TRBV11-3,NA,NA,TRBJ2-1,CASSLGGDNEQFF,TGTGCCAGCAGCTTAGGTGGGGACAATGAGCAGTTCTTC
TRBV9,NA,NA,TRBJ2-2,CASSVFGTRELFF,TGTGCCAGCAGCGTATTTGGAACGAGGGAGCTGTTTTTT
TRBV7-6,NA,NA,TRBJ1-5,CASSPNSNQPQHF,TGTGCCAGCAGCCCCAATAGCAATCAGCCCCAGCATTTT
TRBV7-2,TRBD1,NA,TRBJ1-2,CASSRDRGYGYTF,TGTGCCAGCAGCCGAGACAGGGGCTATGGCTACACCTTC
TRBV27,NA,few,TRBJ1-4,CASSWTGGNEKLFF,TGTGCCAGCAGTTGGACGGGGGGCAATGAAAAACTGTTTTTT
TRBV10-3,NA,NA,TRBJ2-7,CAISEPQSYEQYF,TGTGCCATCAGTGAGCCCCAAAGCTACGAGCAGTACTTC
TRBV10-1,NA,few,TRBJ2-7,CASRPGKQYF,TGCGCCAGCAGGCCCGGGAAGCAGTACTTC
TRBV19,TRBD1,NA,TRBJ2-4,CASSLSMVEGADRNIQYF,TGTGCCAGTAGTTTAAGTATGGTCGAGGGGGCCGATCGAAACATTCAGTACTTC
TRBV11-2,TRBD2,NA,TRBJ2-1,CASSLVMLAGGNEQFF,TGTGCCAGCAGCTTGGTGATGTTAGCGGGAGGGAATGAGCAGTTCTTC
TRBV4-2,NA,NA,TRBJ2-2,CASSQASGGWVDTGELFF,TGTGCCAGCAGCCAAGCATCTGGGGGGTGGGTTGACACCGGGGAGCTGTTTTTT
TRBV7-2,TRBD1,NA,TRBJ1-1,CASSLVQGAGTEAFF,TGTGCCAGCAGCTTAGTACAGGGGGCAGGGACTGAAGCTTTCTTT
TRBV4-1,NA,NA,TRBJ2-1,CASSQEDLRYNEQFF,TGCGCCAGCAGCCAAGAGGACTTACGGTACAATGAGCAGTTCTTC
TRBV28,NA,once,TRBJ2-7,CASSFWGAGGYEQYF,TGTGCCAGCAGTTTTTGGGGCGCAGGGGGGTACGAGCAGTACTTC
TRBV6-1,TRBD1,once,TRBJ2-1,CASTWTGGYNEQFF,TGTGCCAGCACCTGGACAGGGGGCTACAATGAGCAGTTCTTC
TRBV4-1,NA,NA,TRBJ1-5,CASSQELAARNQPQHF,TGCGCCAGCAGCCAAGAGTTGGCTGCTCGCAATCAGCCCCAGCATTTT
TRBV2,NA,NA,TRBJ2-1,CASSRTLYEQFF,TGTGCCAGCAGCCGGACCCTCTATGAGCAGTTCTTC
TRBV14,NA,NA,TRBJ2-7,CASSQIGIHEQYF,TGTGCCAGCAGCCAAATTGGGATCCACGAGCAGTACTTC
TRBV28,NA,NA,TRBJ2-7,CASSLRPPLEQYF,TGTGCCAGCAGTTTAAGACCACCCCTCGAGCAGTACTTC
TRBV2,NA,once,TRBJ1-5,CASRETRGSNQPQHF,TGTGCCAGCAGGGAGACGCGAGGAAGCAATCAGCCCCAGCATTTT